Listed below are T cell receptor beta chains from one sample, sequenced in a study of blood T cells in healthy people across ages. In TCRdb, the 5' RACE reads were re-called with MiXCR into one record per CDR3 protein. The table has about 1.6 million distinct CDR3 sequences, around 36% seen once. The sequenced sample consisted of blood. These receptors were taken from a woman in her 30s in good health. Both conserved end residues are part of each CDR3. Each record gives: V gene, D gene, J gene, clone size, CDR3 DNA, CDR3 protein. A D gene is named only where the DNA matches it firmly. Clone size appears in some rows only: once, few, many, or a class for an expanded clone.

>TRBV3-1|TRBD2|TRBJ2-5|-
TGTGCCAGCAGTCAAGGACTAGCGGGGAGACTCTACCAAGGGACCCAGTACTTC
CASSQGLAGRLYQGTQYF
>TRBV29-1|-|TRBJ2-3|-
TGCAGCGTTGAGCGGCGGCAGGGTAACACAGATACGCAGTATTTT
CSVERRQGNTDTQYF
>TRBV7-9|-|TRBJ1-2|once
TGTGCCAGCAGCTTAGCGGAGGGCCCGGGGGATGGCTACACCTTC
CASSLAEGPGDGYTF
>TRBV5-6|-|TRBJ2-5|-
TGTGCCAGCAGCTTGCCCGTACAAAACGCGGAGACCCAGTACTTC
CASSLPVQNAETQYF
>TRBV30|-|TRBJ1-2|-
TGTGCCTGGAGTGGATTGACGCAGAGCTATGGCTACACCTTC
CAWSGLTQSYGYTF
>TRBV10-3|TRBD1|TRBJ2-7|-
TGTGCCATCAGTGATCCCGGGACAGGGGGCGACGAGCAGTACTTC
CAISDPGTGGDEQYF
>TRBV5-1|TRBD2|TRBJ2-7|-
TGCGCCAGCAGCTTCGGATCTAGCGGTGCCTACGAGCAGTACTTC
CASSFGSSGAYEQYF
>TRBV20-1|-|TRBJ2-2|few
TGCAGTGCTAGAGGGGCAGGGCGCACCGGGGAGCTGTTTTTT
CSARGAGRTGELFF
>TRBV7-9|-|TRBJ2-2|-
TGTGCCAGCAGCCACGGACTATCAACTTCGAACACCGGGGGGCTGTTTTTT
CASSHGLSTSNTGGLFF
>TRBV5-1|-|TRBJ1-2|-
TGCGCCAGCAGCAGAGGGACGGGTGACTATGGCTACACCTTC
CASSRGTGDYGYTF
>TRBV20-1|-|TRBJ2-1|-
TGCAGTGCTAGAGAGATAGGGACATCCCGGGATCATGAGCAGTTCTTC
CSAREIGTSRDHEQFF
>TRBV7-9|-|TRBJ2-7|-
TGTGCCAGCAGCTCTAACAGGGACTCCTACGGGCAGTACTTC
CASSSNRDSYGQYF
>TRBV30|-|TRBJ1-1|-
TGTGCCTGGAGCCAGGGGCGGACTGAAGCTTTCTTT
CAWSQGRTEAFF
>TRBV6-2/TRBV6-3|-|TRBJ1-5|few
TGTGCCAGCAGTTACGGAGGGTCCGGCAATCAGCCCCAGCATTTT
CASSYGGSGNQPQHF
>TRBV20-1|TRBD1|TRBJ2-7|many
TGCAGTGCTCATGCCGGGACAGGGACCTACGAGCAGTACTTC
CSAHAGTGTYEQYF
>TRBV4-1|-|TRBJ1-6|-
TGCGCCAGCAGCCAAGTAGCCCTCTCACCCCTCCACTTT
CASSQVALSPLHF
>TRBV7-2|-|TRBJ2-5|-
TGTGCCAGCAGCTTAGGTTCTCGGAGGGAGACCCAGTACTTC
CASSLGSRRETQYF
>TRBV4-2|TRBD1|TRBJ2-7|-
TGTGCCAGCAGCCAAGATCAGGACAGGTGGACCTACGAGCAGTACTTC
CASSQDQDRWTYEQYF
>TRBV4-1|TRBD2|TRBJ2-5|-
TGCGCCAGCAGCCCTGGGGGCCCGCTGGGGACTAGCGGGAGAGGAGAGACCCAGTACTTC
CASSPGGPLGTSGRGETQYF
>TRBV18|-|TRBJ2-1|-
TGTGCCAGCTCACCACCGGCGGGGTTACATGAGCAGTTCTTC
CASSPPAGLHEQFF
>TRBV4-1|-|TRBJ2-7|many
TGCGCCAGCAGCCGCAGGGATAACTACGAGCAGTACTTC
CASSRRDNYEQYF
>TRBV7-9|-|TRBJ2-1|few
TGTGCCAGCAGCTTAGGATACTATGAGCAGTTCTTC
CASSLGYYEQFF
>TRBV20-1|TRBD2|TRBJ2-1|-
TGCAGTGCTCAAGGACTAGCGGGTAGGAATGAGCAGTTCTTC
CSAQGLAGRNEQFF
>TRBV2|-|TRBJ2-1|-
TGTGCCAGCAGTGAAGATAAGGTGCGAAATGAGCAGTTCTTC
CASSEDKVRNEQFF
>TRBV3-1|-|TRBJ2-2|once
TGTGCCAGCAGCCTTAGGTCCGGGGGCCTGACCGGGGAGCTGTTTTTT
CASSLRSGGLTGELFF
>TRBV20-1|TRBD2|TRBJ2-3|few
TGTTCAGCGGGAGAGACAGATACGCAGTATTTT
CSAGETDTQYF
>TRBV7-2|-|TRBJ1-4|-
TGTGCCAGCAGCGCCTTTGGGGGGGTCGAAGAAAAACTGTTTTTT
CASSAFGGVEEKLFF
>TRBV12-3/TRBV12-4|TRBD1|TRBJ2-7|few
TGTGCCAGCAGTTTAACGACAGGGCTCAACTACGAGCAGTACTTC
CASSLTTGLNYEQYF
>TRBV7-9|TRBD1|TRBJ1-2|once
TGTGCCAGCAGCACGGGACAGGGTCGTGGCTACACCTTC
CASSTGQGRGYTF
>TRBV6-1|TRBD1|TRBJ2-6|few
TGTGCCAGCACAGGGGGCGAGATCGCTGGGGCCAACGTCCTGACTTTC
CASTGGEIAGANVLTF
>TRBV24-1|TRBD2|TRBJ2-3|many
TGTGCCACCAGTGATTCCCGACTAGCGGGGGGGCCGGCAGATACGCAGTATTTT
CATSDSRLAGGPADTQYF
>TRBV7-8|-|TRBJ1-1|-
TGTGCCAGCAGCCCTTGGACAGAGATGAACACTGAAGCTTTCTTT
CASSPWTEMNTEAFF
>TRBV20-1|-|TRBJ2-1|-
TGCAGTGCAGGGCATAGCGGCCCGTACAATGAGCAGTTCTTC
CSAGHSGPYNEQFF
>TRBV28|-|TRBJ1-1|few
TGTGCCAGCAGTTTGGGTGAGCACACTGAAGCTTTCTTT
CASSLGEHTEAFF
>TRBV27|TRBD2|TRBJ2-3|-
TGTGCCAGCAGTCTAACCGGACTAGCGGGGGCGGATACGCAGTATTTT
CASSLTGLAGADTQYF
>TRBV20-1|-|TRBJ1-4|-
TGCAGTGCCAAGAATGCAACTAATGAAAAACGGTTTTTT
CSAKNATNEKRFF
>TRBV2|TRBD2|TRBJ2-3|-
TGTGCCAGCAGTGATGAAGGGCCCGGACTAGCGGGAGGGCATGGAGATACGCAGTATTTT
CASSDEGPGLAGGHGDTQYF
>TRBV7-9|TRBD2|TRBJ2-1|many
TGTGCCAGCAGCCCAAGACAGGCTAGCGGGAGGAGTAGCTCCTACAATGAGCAGTTCTTC
CASSPRQASGRSSSYNEQFF
>TRBV14|TRBD1|TRBJ2-3|-
TGTGCCAGCAGCCAATTACGACAGGGGACAGATACGCAGTATTTT
CASSQLRQGTDTQYF
>TRBV7-6|TRBD2|TRBJ2-1|-
TGTGCCAGCAGCCAATGGGGTGGCGGGGGGGCACGTAATGAGCAGTTCTTC
CASSQWGGGGARNEQFF
>TRBV9|-|TRBJ2-7|-
TGTGCCAGCAGCTCCCAGACTAATCCAGACGAGCAGTACTTC
CASSSQTNPDEQYF
>TRBV20-1|-|TRBJ2-3|many
TGCAGTGCTAACCTCTGGCGGGATCGTGGAGATACGCAGTATTTT
CSANLWRDRGDTQYF
>TRBV3-1|TRBD2|TRBJ2-1|few
TGTGCCAGCAGCACCGGGGGGACTAGCGGGAGCGATGAGCAGTTCTTC
CASSTGGTSGSDEQFF
>TRBV13|-|TRBJ2-5|-
TGTGCCAGCAGCTTAACGGGGTGGGGAGAGAAAGAGACCCAGTACTTC
CASSLTGWGEKETQYF
>TRBV10-3|TRBD2|TRBJ2-5|-
TGTGCCATCAGTGACCTAGCGGGGCCCCGCCAAGAGACCCGGTACTTC
CAISDLAGPRQETRYF
>TRBV29-1|TRBD1|TRBJ2-3|many
TGCAGCGTTGAAGAAAGGGGGGACAGGGGCCCAGATACGCAGTATTTT
CSVEERGDRGPDTQYF
>TRBV9|-|TRBJ2-6|-
TGTGCCAGCAGCGTAGCGGTAGATTTTACGTCTGGGGCCAACGTCCTGACTTTC
CASSVAVDFTSGANVLTF
>TRBV5-1|-|TRBJ2-7|-
TGCGCCAGCAGCTGGGGACTCGACCCCTACGAGCAGTACTTC
CASSWGLDPYEQYF
>TRBV7-3|-|TRBJ2-5|-
TGTGCCAGCAGCTTAACCCCGGCGGAACAGACCCAGTACTTC
CASSLTPAEQTQYF
>TRBV12-3/TRBV12-4|TRBD2|TRBJ2-5|-
TGTGCCAGCAGAGGGCTAGCGGGAGAACGGCAGTACTTC
CASRGLAGERQYF
>TRBV5-5|TRBD1|TRBJ1-6|-
TGTGCCAGCAGGTCTACAGGGGTTGTTGGTTCACCCCTCCACTTT
CASRSTGVVGSPLHF
>TRBV7-2|TRBD1|TRBJ2-1|once
TGTGCCAGCAGCTACGGGACAGGAGAACACAATGAGCAGTTCTTC
CASSYGTGEHNEQFF
>TRBV30|TRBD2|TRBJ2-7|-
TGTGCCTGGAGTCCAGGGACCGGGGGGGTCTACGAGCAGTACTTC
CAWSPGTGGVYEQYF
>TRBV10-3|-|TRBJ2-7|few
TGTGCCATCAGTGGGGGAACTTTGGCCTACGAGCAGTACTTC
CAISGGTLAYEQYF
>TRBV5-1|-|TRBJ1-2|many
TGCGCCAGCAGCTTGAGAAGGGGCGGATATGGCTACACCTTC
CASSLRRGGYGYTF